This T cell receptor beta chain originates from a study of blood T cell repertoires in COVID-19. As for the study in general: Spain, Italy and the United States supplied samples that represented acute and convalescent COVID-19.

CDR3 length: 13 residues. V lost 5 bases to trimming and J lost 3 bases, with 10 bases between them. Germline lookup yields CDR1 MDHEN and CDR2 SYDVKM. Original analysis: From reference gene primer amplification, estimates of nucleated cell counts were derived. Produced via immunoSEQ multiplex PCR; TCRdb's table is partial and in-frame only. Clone size and V and J calls were adopted from that table, with D and trimming inferred from the DNA. The sample lists 150,000 or so clones, about nine tenths seen once, with about 3.9% in the top ten. This chain uses TRBV28 with TRBJ1-1, with no clear D. The source material was peripheral blood. This TCR came from a woman in her seventies with acute or convalescent COVID-19. The CDR3, as DNA: TGTGCCAGCAGTACTGGTTCGGACACTGAAGCTTTCTTT. This translates into CASSTGSDTEAFF.